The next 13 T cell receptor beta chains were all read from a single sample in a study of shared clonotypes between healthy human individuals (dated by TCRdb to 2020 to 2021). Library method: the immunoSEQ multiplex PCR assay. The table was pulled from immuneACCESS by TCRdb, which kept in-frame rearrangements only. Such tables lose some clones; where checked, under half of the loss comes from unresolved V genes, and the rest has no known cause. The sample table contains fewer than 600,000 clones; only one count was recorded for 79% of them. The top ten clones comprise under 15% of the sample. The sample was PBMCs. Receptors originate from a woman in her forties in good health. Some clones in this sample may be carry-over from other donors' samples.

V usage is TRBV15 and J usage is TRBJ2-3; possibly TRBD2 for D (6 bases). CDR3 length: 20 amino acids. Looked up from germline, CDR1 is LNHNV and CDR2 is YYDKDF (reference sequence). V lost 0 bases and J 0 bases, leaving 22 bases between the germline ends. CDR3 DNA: TGTGCCACCAGCAGAGATCTCGGCGGGGTGGTAGGGGCTAGCACAGATACGCAGTATTTT. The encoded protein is CATSRDLGGVVGASTDTQYF. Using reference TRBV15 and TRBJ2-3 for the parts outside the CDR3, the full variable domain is DAMVIQNPRYQVTQFGKPVTLSCSQTLNHNVMYWYQQKSSQAPKLLFHYYDKDFNNEADTPDNFQSRRPNTSFCFLDIRSPGLGDTAMYLCATSRDLGGVVGASTDTQYFGPGTRLTVL.

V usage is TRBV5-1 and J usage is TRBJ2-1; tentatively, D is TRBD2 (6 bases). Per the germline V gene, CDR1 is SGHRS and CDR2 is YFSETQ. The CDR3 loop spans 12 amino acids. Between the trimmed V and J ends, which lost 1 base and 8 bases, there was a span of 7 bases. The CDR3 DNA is TGCGCCAGCAGCTTGACTAGCCATGAGCAGTTCTTC. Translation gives CASSLTSHEQFF.

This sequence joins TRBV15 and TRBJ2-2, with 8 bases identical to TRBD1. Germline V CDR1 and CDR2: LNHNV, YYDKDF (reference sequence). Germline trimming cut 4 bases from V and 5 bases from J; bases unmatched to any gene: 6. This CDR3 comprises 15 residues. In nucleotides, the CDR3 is TGTGCCACCAGCACGGACAGGGTTCGTACCGGGGAGCTGTTTTTT. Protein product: CATSTDRVRTGELFF.

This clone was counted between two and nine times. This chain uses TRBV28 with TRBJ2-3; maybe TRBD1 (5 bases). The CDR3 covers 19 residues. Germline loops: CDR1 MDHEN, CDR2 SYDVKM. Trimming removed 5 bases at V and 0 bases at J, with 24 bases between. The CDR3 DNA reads TGTGCCAGCAGTCCCGCTGGACAAATCACCCAGCTTAGCACAGATACGCAGTATTTT. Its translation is CASSPAGQITQLSTDTQYF.

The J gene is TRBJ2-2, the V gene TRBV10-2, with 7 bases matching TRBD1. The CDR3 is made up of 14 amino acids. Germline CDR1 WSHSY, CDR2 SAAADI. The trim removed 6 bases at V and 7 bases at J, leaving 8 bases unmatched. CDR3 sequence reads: CASRIYRGFGELFF. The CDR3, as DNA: TGCGCCAGCAGAATATACAGGGGTTTCGGGGAGCTGTTTTTT.

CDR3 sequence reads: CASSPRVDVEQYF. The DNA of the CDR3 is TGTGCCAGCTCACCACGGGTGGACGTCGAGCAGTACTTC. The chain has TRBV18 and TRBJ2-7; no clear D gene. Germline V gene lookup returns CDR1 KGHSH and CDR2 LQKENI. The CDR3 extends over 13 amino acids. V was pared by 1 base and J by 6 bases, with 10 bases between.

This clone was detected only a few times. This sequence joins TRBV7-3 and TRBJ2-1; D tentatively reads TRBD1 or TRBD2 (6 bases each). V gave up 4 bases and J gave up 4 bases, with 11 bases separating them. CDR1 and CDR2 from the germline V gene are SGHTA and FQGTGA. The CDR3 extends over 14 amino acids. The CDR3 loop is CASSSEGGYNEQFF. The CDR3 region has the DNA TGTGCCAGCAGCTCGGAGGGGGGTTACAATGAGCAGTTCTTC.

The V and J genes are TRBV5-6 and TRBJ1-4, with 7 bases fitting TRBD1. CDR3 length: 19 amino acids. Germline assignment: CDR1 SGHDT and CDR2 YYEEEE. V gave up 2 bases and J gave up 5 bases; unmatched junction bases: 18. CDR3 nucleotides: TGTGCCAGCAGCTTCTGGCTCCCGACTCTCGCAGGGGGGAATGAAAAACTGTTTTTT. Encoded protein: CASSFWLPTLAGGNEKLFF.

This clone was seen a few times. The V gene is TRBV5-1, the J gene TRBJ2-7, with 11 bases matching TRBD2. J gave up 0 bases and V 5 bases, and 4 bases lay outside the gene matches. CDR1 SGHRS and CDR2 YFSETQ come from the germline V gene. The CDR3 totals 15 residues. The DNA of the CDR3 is TGCGCCAGCAGTGTTGGGACTAGCGGCTCCTACGAGCAGTACTTC. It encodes CASSVGTSGSYEQYF.

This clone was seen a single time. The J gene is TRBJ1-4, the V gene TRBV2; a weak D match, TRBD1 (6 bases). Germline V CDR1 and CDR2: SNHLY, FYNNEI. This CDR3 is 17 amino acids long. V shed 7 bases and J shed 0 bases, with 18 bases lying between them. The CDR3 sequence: CASKPTGNLATNEKLFF. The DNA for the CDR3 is TGTGCCAGCAAACCAACAGGGAACCTTGCAACTAATGAAAAACTGTTTTTT.

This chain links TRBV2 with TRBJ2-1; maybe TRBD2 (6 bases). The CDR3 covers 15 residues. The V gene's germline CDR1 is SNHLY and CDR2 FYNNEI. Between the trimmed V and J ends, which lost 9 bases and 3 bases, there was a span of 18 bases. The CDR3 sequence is CASRLLDGGYNEQFF. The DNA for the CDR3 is TGTGCCAGTCGGCTGTTGGACGGGGGCTACAATGAGCAGTTCTTC.

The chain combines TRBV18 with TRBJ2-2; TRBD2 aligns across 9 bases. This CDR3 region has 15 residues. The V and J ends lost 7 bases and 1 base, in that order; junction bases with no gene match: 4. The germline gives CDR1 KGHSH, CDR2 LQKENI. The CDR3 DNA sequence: TGTGCCAGCTTAAAGACTAGCGGGAACACCGGGGAGCTGTTTTTT. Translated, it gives CASLKTSGNTGELFF.

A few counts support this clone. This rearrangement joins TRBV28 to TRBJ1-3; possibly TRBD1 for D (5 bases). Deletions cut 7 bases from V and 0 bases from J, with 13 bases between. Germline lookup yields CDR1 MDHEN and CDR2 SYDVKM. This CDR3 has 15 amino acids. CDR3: CASKLSGGSGNTIYF. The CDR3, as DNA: TGTGCCAGCAAACTATCCGGGGGCTCTGGAAACACCATATATTTT.